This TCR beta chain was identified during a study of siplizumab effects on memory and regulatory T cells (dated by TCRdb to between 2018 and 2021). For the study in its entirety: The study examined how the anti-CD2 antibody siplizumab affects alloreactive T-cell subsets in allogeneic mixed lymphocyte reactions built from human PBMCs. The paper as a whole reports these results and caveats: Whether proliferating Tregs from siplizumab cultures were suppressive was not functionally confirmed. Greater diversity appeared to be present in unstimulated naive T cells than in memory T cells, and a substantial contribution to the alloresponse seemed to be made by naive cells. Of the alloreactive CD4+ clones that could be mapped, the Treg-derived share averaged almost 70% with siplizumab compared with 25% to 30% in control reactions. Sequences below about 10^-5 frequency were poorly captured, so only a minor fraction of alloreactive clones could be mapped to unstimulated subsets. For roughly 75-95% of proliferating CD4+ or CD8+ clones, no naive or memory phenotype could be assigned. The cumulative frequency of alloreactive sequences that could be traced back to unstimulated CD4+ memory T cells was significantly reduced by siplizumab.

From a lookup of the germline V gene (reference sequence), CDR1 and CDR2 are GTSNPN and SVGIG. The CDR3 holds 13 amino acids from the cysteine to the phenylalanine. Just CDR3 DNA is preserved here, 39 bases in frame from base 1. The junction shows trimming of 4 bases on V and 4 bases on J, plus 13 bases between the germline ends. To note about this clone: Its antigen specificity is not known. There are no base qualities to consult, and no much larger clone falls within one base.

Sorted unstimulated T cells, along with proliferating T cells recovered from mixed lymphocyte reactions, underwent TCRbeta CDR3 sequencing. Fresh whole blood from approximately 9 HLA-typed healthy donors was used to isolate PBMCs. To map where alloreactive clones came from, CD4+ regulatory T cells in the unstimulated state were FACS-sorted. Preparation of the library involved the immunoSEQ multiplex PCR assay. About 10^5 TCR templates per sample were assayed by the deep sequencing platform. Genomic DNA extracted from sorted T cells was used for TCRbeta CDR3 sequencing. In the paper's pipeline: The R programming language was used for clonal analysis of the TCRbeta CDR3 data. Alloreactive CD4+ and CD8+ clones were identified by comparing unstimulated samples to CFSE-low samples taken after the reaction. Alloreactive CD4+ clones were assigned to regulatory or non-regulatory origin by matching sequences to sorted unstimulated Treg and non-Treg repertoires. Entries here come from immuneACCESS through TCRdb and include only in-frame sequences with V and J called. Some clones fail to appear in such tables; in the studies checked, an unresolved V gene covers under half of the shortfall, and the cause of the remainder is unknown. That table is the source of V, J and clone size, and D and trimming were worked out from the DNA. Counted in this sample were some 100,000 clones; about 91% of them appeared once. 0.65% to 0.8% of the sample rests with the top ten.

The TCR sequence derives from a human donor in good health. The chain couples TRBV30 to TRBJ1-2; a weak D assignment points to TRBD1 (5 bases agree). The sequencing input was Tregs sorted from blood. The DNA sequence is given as TGTGCCTGGAACAGACAGCAACCCTATGGCTACACCTTC. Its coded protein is CAWNRQQPYGYTF.